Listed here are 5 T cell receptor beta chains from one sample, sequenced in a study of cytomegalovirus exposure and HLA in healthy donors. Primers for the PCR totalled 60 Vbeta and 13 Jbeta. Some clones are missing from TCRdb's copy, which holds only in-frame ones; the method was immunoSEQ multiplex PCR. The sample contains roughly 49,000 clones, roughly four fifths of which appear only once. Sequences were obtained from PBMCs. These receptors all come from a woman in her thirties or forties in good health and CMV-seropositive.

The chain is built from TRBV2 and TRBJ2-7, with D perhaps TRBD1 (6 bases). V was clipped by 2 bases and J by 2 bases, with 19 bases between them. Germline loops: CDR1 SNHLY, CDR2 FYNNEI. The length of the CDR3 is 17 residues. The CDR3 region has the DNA TGTGCCAGCAGTGAATGGGTTTCGTCGGACAGCGCCTACGAGCAGTACTTC. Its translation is CASSEWVSSDSAYEQYF.

The CDR3 coding sequence is TGTGCCAGCAGCGTAGTATTAACCGGGGAGCTGTTTTTT. Translating gives CASSVVLTGELFF. This chain links TRBV9 with TRBJ2-2; D not certain. The V and J ends lost 0 bases and 5 bases respectively, with 5 bases between them. The CDR3 has 13 amino acids. The V gene's germline CDR1 is SGDLS and CDR2 YYNGEE.

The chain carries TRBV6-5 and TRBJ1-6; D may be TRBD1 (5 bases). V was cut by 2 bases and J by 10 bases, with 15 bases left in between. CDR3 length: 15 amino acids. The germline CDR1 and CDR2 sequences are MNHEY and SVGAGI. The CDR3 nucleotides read TGTGCCAGCAGTTACGGCGGGGGAGTCGACTCACCCCTCCACTTT. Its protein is CASSYGGGVDSPLHF.

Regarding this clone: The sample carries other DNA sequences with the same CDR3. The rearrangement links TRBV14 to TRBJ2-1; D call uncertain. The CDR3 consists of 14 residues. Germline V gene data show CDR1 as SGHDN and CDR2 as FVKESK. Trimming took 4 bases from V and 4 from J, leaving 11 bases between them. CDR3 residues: CASSLGQVYNEQFF. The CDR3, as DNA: TGTGCCAGCAGCCTTGGGCAGGTTTACAATGAGCAGTTCTTC.

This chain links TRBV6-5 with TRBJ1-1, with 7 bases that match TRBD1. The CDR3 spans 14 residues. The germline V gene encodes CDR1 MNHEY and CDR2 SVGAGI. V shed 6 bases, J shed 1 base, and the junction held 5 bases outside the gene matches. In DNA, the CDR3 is TGTGCCAGCAGCCCGGGACAGACGAACACTGAAGCTTTCTTT. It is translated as CASSPGQTNTEAFF.